This is a list of T cell receptor beta chains from one sample in a study of shared clonotypes between healthy human individuals. Assay: immunoSEQ multiplex PCR; the TCRdb copy retains only in-frame clones and omits some. The sample carries a few million clones, around nine tenths recorded once. Input material: naive CD4+ T cells sorted from blood. The receptors shown here come from a man between 18 and 35 years old in good health. CDR3s include the opening cysteine and the closing phenylalanine or tryptophan. D genes are given only for firm matches. The size of a clone is reported for some rows only, either as once, few or many, or as a class for expanded clones.

clone_size j_call d_call v_call cdr3_aa cdr3_nt
NA TRBJ1-1 TRBD1 TRBV7-6 CASSTGQGLMNTEAFF TGTGCCAGCAGCACAGGACAGGGCCTGATGAACACTGAAGCTTTCTTT
NA TRBJ2-7 TRBD1 TRBV10-1 CATLQCGQASYEQYF TGCGCCACCCTGCAGTGCGGACAGGCCTCCTACGAGCAGTACTTC
few TRBJ1-5 NA TRBV30 CAWSLASNQPQHF TGTGCCTGGAGTCTGGCTAGCAATCAGCCCCAGCATTTT
NA TRBJ1-1 NA TRBV9 CASSAPVRDGNTEAFF TGTGCCAGCAGCGCCCCAGTCAGGGATGGGAACACTGAAGCTTTCTTT
NA TRBJ2-4 TRBD2 TRBV19 CASSDLTGGLAKNIQYF TGTGCCAGTAGTGACCTGACGGGGGGTTTAGCCAAAAACATTCAGTACTTC
once TRBJ1-1 NA TRBV6-5 CASRDTGTGNTEAFF TGTGCCAGCAGGGACACAGGGACGGGGAACACTGAAGCTTTCTTT
NA TRBJ2-3 TRBD2 TRBV5-1 CASSIPGTSGIF TGCGCCAGCAGCATACCCGGGACTAGCGGGATTTTT
few TRBJ1-2 NA TRBV4-2 CASSQEQGGDYGYTF TGTGCCAGCAGCCAAGAACAGGGAGGAGACTATGGCTACACCTTC
NA TRBJ2-6 NA TRBV13 CASSRWPGLAGANVLTF TGTGCCAGCAGCAGATGGCCAGGGCTGGCTGGGGCCAACGTCCTGACTTTC
NA TRBJ2-6 NA TRBV27 CASSSALLSGANVLTF TGTGCCAGCAGTTCCGCCCTGCTCTCTGGGGCCAACGTCCTGACTTTC
NA TRBJ1-6 NA TRBV30 CAWSPYAGQDYNSPLHF TGTGCCTGGAGTCCCTACGCGGGACAAGACTATAATTCACCCCTCCACTTT
few TRBJ1-6 NA TRBV6-5 CASSLGVRLHF TGTGCCAGCAGCCTAGGAGTACGCCTCCACTTT
NA TRBJ1-5 NA TRBV4-3 CASSQTVGLQGVVQPQHF TGCGCCAGCAGCCAAACGGTGGGCCTGCAGGGTGTAGTTCAGCCCCAGCATTTT
NA TRBJ1-3 TRBD1 TRBV6-6 CASSQLQGAPGNTIYF TGTGCCAGCAGCCAGCTACAGGGGGCTCCTGGAAACACCATATATTTT
NA TRBJ2-5 NA TRBV5-1 CASSLLGLQETQYF TGCGCCAGCAGCCTACTTGGACTACAAGAGACCCAGTACTTC
NA TRBJ2-5 TRBD2 TRBV5-6 CASRERTSWAQYF TGTGCCAGCAGGGAGAGGACTAGCTGGGCCCAGTACTTC
NA TRBJ2-1 NA TRBV19 CASSAPWGPTRLSYNEQFF TGTGCCAGTAGTGCCCCGTGGGGACCGACCCGCTTATCCTACAATGAGCAGTTCTTC
once TRBJ2-2 NA TRBV7-9 CASSTHQLNTGELFF TGTGCCAGCAGCACTCATCAATTGAACACCGGGGAGCTGTTTTTT
NA TRBJ1-2 NA TRBV5-1 CASRLGSQAQIYGYTF TGCGCCAGCAGGTTAGGCAGTCAGGCTCAAATCTATGGCTACACCTTC
few TRBJ1-1 TRBD1 TRBV30 CAWGGQTNTEAFF TGTGCCTGGGGGGGACAGACTAACACTGAAGCTTTCTTT
NA TRBJ1-2 NA TRBV29-1 CSARTEPNYGYTF TGCAGCGCCAGGACGGAACCTAACTATGGCTACACCTTC
NA TRBJ2-3 NA TRBV5-1 CASRRDVSTDTQYF TGCGCCAGCAGGCGGGATGTAAGCACAGATACGCAGTATTTT
NA TRBJ1-4 NA TRBV5-1 CASSRAPAVEKLFF TGCGCCAGCAGCCGGGCCCCGGCGGTTGAAAAACTGTTTTTT
once TRBJ1-2 TRBD1 TRBV7-2 CASSQQGSGYTF TGTGCCAGCAGCCAACAGGGGAGCGGCTACACCTTC
NA TRBJ1-1 NA TRBV5-1 CASSLVPFMNTEAFF TGCGCCAGCAGCTTGGTCCCATTCATGAACACTGAAGCTTTCTTT
NA TRBJ1-1 NA TRBV19 CASNAGPTEAFF TGTGCCAGTAATGCAGGGCCCACTGAAGCTTTCTTT
NA TRBJ2-5 NA TRBV6-5 CASRGSRPLQETQYF TGTGCCAGCAGGGGATCACGTCCCCTCCAAGAGACCCAGTACTTC
NA TRBJ2-7 NA TRBV15 CATSRVVGQTYEQYF TGTGCCACCAGCAGAGTGGTAGGTCAAACCTACGAGCAGTACTTC
NA TRBJ1-1 NA TRBV28 CASSQASTGNTEAFF TGTGCCAGCAGTCAGGCTTCCACCGGGAACACTGAAGCTTTCTTT
NA TRBJ1-2 TRBD1 TRBV7-9 CASSTGQGSNYGYTF TGTGCCAGCAGCACCGGACAGGGATCGAACTATGGCTACACCTTC
few TRBJ1-6 NA TRBV6-1 CASSELVGPVDNSPLHF TGTGCCAGCAGCGAATTAGTCGGGCCAGTGGATAATTCACCCCTCCACTTT
NA TRBJ2-5 NA TRBV6-5 CASSYSARQSGTQYF TGTGCCAGCAGTTACTCCGCCCGACAATCAGGGACCCAGTACTTC
NA TRBJ2-7 NA TRBV4-1 CASSQVIGDVYEQYF TGCGCCAGCAGCCAAGTAATAGGGGACGTCTACGAGCAGTACTTC
once TRBJ2-5 NA TRBV6-5 CASSRLGGQETQYF TGTGCCAGCAGTCGACTAGGCGGCCAAGAGACCCAGTACTTC
NA TRBJ2-4 NA TRBV5-1 CASSLARDLAKNIQYF TGCGCCAGCAGCTTGGCCAGGGATCTAGCCAAAAACATTCAGTACTTC
NA TRBJ2-1 TRBD2 TRBV6-1 CAGGLAGGYNEQFF TGTGCCGGCGGACTAGCGGGGGGCTACAATGAGCAGTTCTTC
NA TRBJ2-5 NA TRBV4-2 CASSQEGGLSQETQYF TGTGCCAGCAGCCAAGAAGGAGGGCTAAGTCAAGAGACCCAGTACTTC
NA TRBJ1-4 NA TRBV5-1 CASSLGVGTFNRGEKLFF TGCGCCAGCAGCTTGGGAGTTGGGACATTCAATCGGGGTGAAAAACTGTTTTTT
once TRBJ1-6 NA TRBV6-6 CASSYAQDSNSPLHF TGTGCCAGCAGTTACGCTCAGGACAGTAATTCACCCCTCCACTTT
NA TRBJ1-2 NA TRBV11-2 CASSLGVTGYTF TGTGCCAGCAGCCTCGGAGTCACCGGCTACACCTTC
NA TRBJ1-3 NA TRBV6-5 CASSHGTEKGNTIYF TGTGCCAGCAGTCACGGGACGGAAAAGGGAAACACCATATATTTT
NA TRBJ2-5 TRBD2 TRBV7-2 CASSSHGLGQETQYF TGTGCCAGCAGCTCCCATGGACTAGGCCAAGAGACCCAGTACTTC
NA TRBJ2-4 TRBD1 TRBV7-8 CASSQGQALAKNIQYF TGTGCCAGCAGCCAGGGACAGGCCCTAGCCAAAAACATTCAGTACTTC
once TRBJ2-4 NA TRBV7-8 CASSLWGAKNIQYF TGTGCCAGCAGCTTATGGGGAGCCAAAAACATTCAGTACTTC